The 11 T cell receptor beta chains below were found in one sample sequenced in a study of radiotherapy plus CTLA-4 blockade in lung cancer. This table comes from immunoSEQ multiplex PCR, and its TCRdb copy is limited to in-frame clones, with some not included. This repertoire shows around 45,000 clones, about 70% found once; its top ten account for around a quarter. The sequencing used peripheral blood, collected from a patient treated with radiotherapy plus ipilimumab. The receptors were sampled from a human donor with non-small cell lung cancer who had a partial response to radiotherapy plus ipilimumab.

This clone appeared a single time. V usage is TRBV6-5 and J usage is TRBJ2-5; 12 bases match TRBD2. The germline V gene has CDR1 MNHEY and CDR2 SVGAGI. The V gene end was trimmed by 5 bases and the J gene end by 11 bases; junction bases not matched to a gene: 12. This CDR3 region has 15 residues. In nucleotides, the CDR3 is TGTGCCAGCAGTGCGCCTAGCGGGGGGGCCGAAGAGCAGTACTTC. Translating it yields CASSAPSGGAEEQYF.

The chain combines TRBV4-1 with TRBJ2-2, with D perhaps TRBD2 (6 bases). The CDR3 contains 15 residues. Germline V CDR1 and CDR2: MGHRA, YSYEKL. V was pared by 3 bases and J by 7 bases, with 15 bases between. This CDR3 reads CASSQGGTIVGELFF. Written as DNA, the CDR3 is TGCGCCAGCAGCCAGGGGGGAACCATTGTCGGGGAGCTGTTTTTT.

The CDR3 region is CASSGTGGWTGELFF. The CDR3 DNA reads TGTGCCAGTAGCGGCACAGGGGGCTGGACCGGGGAGCTGTTTTTT. The chain carries TRBV19 and TRBJ2-2; TRBD1 agrees at 9 bases. The germline CDR1 and CDR2 sequences are LNHDA and SQIVND (reference sequence). The ends lost 6 bases at V and 5 bases at J; junction bases unmatched: 7. This CDR3 is built from 15 residues.

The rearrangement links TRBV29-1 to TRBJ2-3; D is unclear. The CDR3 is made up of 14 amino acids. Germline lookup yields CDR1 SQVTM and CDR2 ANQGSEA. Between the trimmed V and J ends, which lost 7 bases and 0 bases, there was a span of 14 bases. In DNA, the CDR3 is TGCAGCGCCCGACTCCACCTAAGCACAGATACGCAGTATTTT. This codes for CSARLHLSTDTQYF.

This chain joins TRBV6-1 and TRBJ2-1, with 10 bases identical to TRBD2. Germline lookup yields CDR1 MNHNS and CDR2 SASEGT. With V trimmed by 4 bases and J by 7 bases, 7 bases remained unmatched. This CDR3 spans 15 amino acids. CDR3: CASSGLGLAANEQFF. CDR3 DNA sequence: TGTGCCAGCAGTGGCCTAGGACTAGCGGCAAATGAGCAGTTCTTC.

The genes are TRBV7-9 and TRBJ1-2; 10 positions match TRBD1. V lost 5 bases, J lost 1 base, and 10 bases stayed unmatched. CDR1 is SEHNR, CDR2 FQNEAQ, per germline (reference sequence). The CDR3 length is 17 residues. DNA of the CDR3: TGTGCCAGCAGCCCTGTGGGACAGGGGTTGGTTAACTATGGCTACACCTTC. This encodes CASSPVGQGLVNYGYTF.

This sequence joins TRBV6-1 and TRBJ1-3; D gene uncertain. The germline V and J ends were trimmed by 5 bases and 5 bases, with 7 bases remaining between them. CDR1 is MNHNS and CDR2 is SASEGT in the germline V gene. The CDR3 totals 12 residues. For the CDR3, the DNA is TGTGCCAGCAGTATCGAGAGAAACACCATATATTTT. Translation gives CASSIERNTIYF.

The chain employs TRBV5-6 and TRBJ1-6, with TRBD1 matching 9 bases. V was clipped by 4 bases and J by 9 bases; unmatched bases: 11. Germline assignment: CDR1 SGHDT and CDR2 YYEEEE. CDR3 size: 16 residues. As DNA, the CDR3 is TGTGCCAGCAGCCCGGGGTTCCGGGACAGGGTTTCACCCCTCCACTTT. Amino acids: CASSPGFRDRVSPLHF. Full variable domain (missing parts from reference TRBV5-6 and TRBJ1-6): DAGVTQSPTHLIKTRGQQVTLRCSPKSGHDTVSWYQQALGQGPQFIFQYYEEEERQRGNFPDRFSGHQFPNYSSELNVNALLLGDSALYLCASSPGFRDRVSPLHFGNGTRLTVT.

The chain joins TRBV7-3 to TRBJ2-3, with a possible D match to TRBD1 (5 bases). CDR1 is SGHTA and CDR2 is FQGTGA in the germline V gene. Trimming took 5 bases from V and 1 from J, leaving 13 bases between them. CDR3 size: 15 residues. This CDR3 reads CASSPSVGRTDTQYF. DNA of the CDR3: TGTGCCAGCAGCCCCTCAGTGGGGCGCACAGATACGCAGTATTTT.

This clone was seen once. CDR3 DNA sequence: TGCGCCAGCACCTCAGGGATAGGATACACTGAAGCTTTCTTT. The encoded protein is CASTSGIGYTEAFF. The chain has TRBV10-2 and TRBJ1-1; D may be TRBD1 (5 bases). This CDR3 is 14 amino acids long. With 7 bases removed from V and 3 bases from J, the gap between germline ends came to 15 bases. Germline loops: CDR1 WSHSY, CDR2 SAAADI.

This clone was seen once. CDR3 region: CASSSNGLAGNEQFF. The CDR3 region has the DNA TGTGCCAGCAGCTCCAACGGGCTAGCGGGAAATGAGCAGTTCTTC. The rearrangement links TRBV7-8 to TRBJ2-1, with TRBD2 matching over 9 bases. Germline CDR1 SGHVS, CDR2 FQNEAQ. The CDR3 extends over 15 amino acids. With V trimmed by 4 bases and J by 7 bases, 8 bases remained unmatched.